The rows below give T cell receptor beta chains drawn from one sample of a study of radiation and T cells in renal cell carcinoma. Some clones are missing from TCRdb's copy, which holds only in-frame ones; the method was immunoSEQ multiplex PCR. The sample consists of over 15,000 clones, 58% of them appearing once. Sequenced material: tumor tissue, taken from a patient whose treatment was nephrectomy without radiotherapy. The source of these receptors is a man aged 40-49 years with renal cell carcinoma. Both conserved end residues are part of each CDR3. The order of the fields is clone size, J gene, V gene, D gene, CDR3 DNA, CDR3 protein. The D gene is left open where the match is weak. Size is stated for part of the rows, as once, few or many counts, or as a class when the clone is expanded.

abundance: -
j_gene: TRBJ2-2
v_gene: TRBV19
d_gene: TRBD2
CDR3nt: TGTGCCAGTAGTATGCTACTAGCGGGGGGCCGTACCGGGGAGCTGTTTTTT
CDR3aa: CASSMLLAGGRTGELFF

abundance: -
j_gene: TRBJ1-1
v_gene: TRBV2
d_gene: -
CDR3nt: TGTGCCAGCAGTGAGGGTTTGGGCACTGAAGCTTTCTTT
CDR3aa: CASSEGLGTEAFF

abundance: once
j_gene: TRBJ2-7
v_gene: TRBV6-1
d_gene: TRBD2
CDR3nt: TGTGCCAGCAGGGGGAGCGGGGGGCTATTCTACGAGCAGTACTTC
CDR3aa: CASRGSGGLFYEQYF

abundance: -
j_gene: TRBJ1-2
v_gene: TRBV19
d_gene: -
CDR3nt: TGTGCCAGTAGCTATGGACCTCCCAGGGCGTACACCTTC
CDR3aa: CASSYGPPRAYTF

abundance: few
j_gene: TRBJ1-6
v_gene: TRBV5-1
d_gene: TRBD1
CDR3nt: TGCGCCAGCAGCGGGGGACAGTCCCCTAGAAATTCACCCCTCCACTTT
CDR3aa: CASSGGQSPRNSPLHF

abundance: few
j_gene: TRBJ1-3
v_gene: TRBV5-1
d_gene: TRBD1
CDR3nt: TGCGCCAGCGGCGGTTCCCCAAGGGGGCCCCCTGGAAACACCATATATTTT
CDR3aa: CASGGSPRGPPGNTIYF

abundance: -
j_gene: TRBJ2-5
v_gene: TRBV5-4
d_gene: TRBD1
CDR3nt: TGTGCCAGCAGCTTGGCACCGACAGGGGGTTGGGAGACCCAGTACTTC
CDR3aa: CASSLAPTGGWETQYF

abundance: medium-sized
j_gene: TRBJ1-2
v_gene: TRBV7-8
d_gene: -
CDR3nt: TGTGCCAGCAGCTCGGGACACCACTACACCTTC
CDR3aa: CASSSGHHYTF

abundance: -
j_gene: TRBJ2-1
v_gene: TRBV21-1
d_gene: -
CDR3nt: TGTGCCAGCAGCAAAGCTCAACAGGGGTCCATTCCGAAAAACAATGAGCAGTTCTTC
CDR3aa: CASSKAQQGSIPKNNEQFF

abundance: -
j_gene: TRBJ2-3
v_gene: TRBV7-6
d_gene: TRBD2
CDR3nt: TGTGCCAGCAGCGAAAGCGGGATGGCTCGCACAGATACGCAGTATTTT
CDR3aa: CASSESGMARTDTQYF

abundance: medium-sized
j_gene: TRBJ1-5
v_gene: TRBV5-1
d_gene: -
CDR3nt: TGCGCCAGCAGCCCCGGGGGCGGGGATCAGCCCCAGCATTTT
CDR3aa: CASSPGGGDQPQHF

abundance: many
j_gene: TRBJ2-7
v_gene: TRBV6-6
d_gene: -
CDR3nt: TGTGCCAGCAGTCATCGCCCCTACGAGCAGTACTTC
CDR3aa: CASSHRPYEQYF

abundance: -
j_gene: TRBJ2-7
v_gene: TRBV4-3
d_gene: TRBD1
CDR3nt: TGCGCCAGCAGCCAGTACCCCGGGACAGCCTACGAGCAGTACTTC
CDR3aa: CASSQYPGTAYEQYF

abundance: -
j_gene: TRBJ1-1
v_gene: TRBV5-4
d_gene: -
CDR3nt: TGTGCCAGCAGCCTACCGGGGGGGAACACTGAAGCTTTCTTT
CDR3aa: CASSLPGGNTEAFF

abundance: few
j_gene: TRBJ1-3
v_gene: TRBV4-2
d_gene: -
CDR3nt: TGTGCCAGCAGCCAAGAAGGGGTCCCGAACTCTGGAAACACCATATATTTT
CDR3aa: CASSQEGVPNSGNTIYF

abundance: -
j_gene: TRBJ1-2
v_gene: TRBV20-1
d_gene: -
CDR3nt: TGCAGTGTCCAGGGGTTCAATGGCTACACCTTC
CDR3aa: CSVQGFNGYTF

abundance: -
j_gene: TRBJ2-1
v_gene: TRBV11-2
d_gene: -
CDR3nt: TGTGCCAGCAGCTTCTCGGGGGCTGAAAATGAGCAGTTCTTC
CDR3aa: CASSFSGAENEQFF

abundance: -
j_gene: TRBJ1-2
v_gene: TRBV5-4
d_gene: -
CDR3nt: TGTGCCAGCAGCTTGGATGTTTGGGGAGGCTACACCTTC
CDR3aa: CASSLDVWGGYTF

abundance: -
j_gene: TRBJ2-1
v_gene: TRBV20-1
d_gene: -
CDR3nt: TGCAGTGCTAGAAACTCGGGACTGAAGTTCTTC
CDR3aa: CSARNSGLKFF

abundance: -
j_gene: TRBJ1-1
v_gene: TRBV27
d_gene: -
CDR3nt: TGTGCCAGCAGTTTCAGGATGAACACTGAAGCTTTCTTT
CDR3aa: CASSFRMNTEAFF

abundance: few
j_gene: TRBJ2-4
v_gene: TRBV7-2
d_gene: -
CDR3nt: TGTGCCAGCAGCTTAGGTACACAGTCGGCCAAAAACATTCAGTACTTC
CDR3aa: CASSLGTQSAKNIQYF

abundance: -
j_gene: TRBJ1-1
v_gene: TRBV5-1
d_gene: -
CDR3nt: TGCGCCAGCACCCAAGACAAGAACACTGAAGCTTTCTTT
CDR3aa: CASTQDKNTEAFF

abundance: -
j_gene: TRBJ2-5
v_gene: TRBV5-4
d_gene: -
CDR3nt: TGTGCCAGCAGCTTGATTCCTTCCGAGACCCAGTACTTC
CDR3aa: CASSLIPSETQYF

abundance: -
j_gene: TRBJ2-3
v_gene: TRBV7-9
d_gene: -
CDR3nt: TGTGCCAGCAGCTGGAATGCGGGGGCGATCACAGATACGCAGTATTTT
CDR3aa: CASSWNAGAITDTQYF

abundance: -
j_gene: TRBJ2-7
v_gene: TRBV5-1
d_gene: -
CDR3nt: TGCGCCAGCAGCTTAGGTCAGAGGGCCGACGAGCAGTACTTC
CDR3aa: CASSLGQRADEQYF

abundance: few
j_gene: TRBJ1-5
v_gene: TRBV15
d_gene: -
CDR3nt: TGTGCCACCAGCAATGGAGCCGACTCGGTTAGCAATCAGCCCCAGCATTTT
CDR3aa: CATSNGADSVSNQPQHF

abundance: -
j_gene: TRBJ2-3
v_gene: TRBV4-3
d_gene: -
CDR3nt: TGCGCCAGCAGCCAAGAGGGGAACACAGATACGCAGTATTTT
CDR3aa: CASSQEGNTDTQYF

abundance: -
j_gene: TRBJ1-1
v_gene: TRBV6-5
d_gene: -
CDR3nt: TGTGCCACCCGGAGGTATGAGGACACTGAAGCTTTCTTT
CDR3aa: CATRRYEDTEAFF